Shown below are 6 T cell receptor beta chains from a single sample sequenced in a study of CD8 T cells in Susac syndrome. With random hexamers, reverse transcription was performed on about 0.5 to 1 ug of RNA. MiXCR, applied by TCRdb to the immunoSEQ multiplex PCR reads, yields one record per CDR3 protein. The sample holds approximately 150,000 distinct CDR3 sequences, 90% to 95% seen once. The material sequenced was CD4+ T cells from PBMCs. The receptors derive from a human donor with multiple sclerosis.

The rearrangement joins TRBV27 to TRBJ1-6; the D is unclear. The length of the CDR3 is 14 residues. V was pared by 6 bases and J by 2 bases, with 8 bases between. Germline loops: CDR1 MNHEY, CDR2 SMNVEV (reference sequence). The DNA of the CDR3 is TGTGCCAGCAGGGAAGGGCCCTATAATTCACCCCTCCACTTT. This translates into CASREGPYNSPLHF.

CDR3 protein: CASSLPGSPNEQFF. For the CDR3, the DNA is TGTGCCAGCAGTTTGCCGGGAAGCCCCAATGAGCAGTTCTTC. The V call is TRBV12-3 or TRBV12-4, the J call TRBJ2-1, with a tentative D call TRBD2 (5 bases). This CDR3 is built from 14 residues. The V gene lost 3 bases and the J gene lost 6 bases, with 12 bases spanning the gap.

J is TRBJ2-1 and V is TRBV24-1; weak D call: TRBD2 (6 bases). Trimming took off 6 bases at V and 2 bases at J, with 7 bases between the two ends. CDR3 length equals 13 residues. Germline loops: CDR1 KGHDR, CDR2 SFDVKD. The CDR3 DNA reads as TGTGCCACCAGTCGGGAGACCTACAATGAGCAGTTCTTC. It specifies CATSRETYNEQFF.

This sequence joins TRBV7-2 and TRBJ2-1; no reliable D call. The CDR3 sequence is 15 residues long. Germline assignment: CDR1 SGHTA and CDR2 FQGNSA. Trimming took 5 bases from V and 5 from J, leaving 16 bases between them. The CDR3 sequence is CASSLLAIQNNEQFF. The CDR3 DNA follows: TGTGCCAGCAGCCTCCTTGCGATCCAGAACAATGAGCAGTTCTTC. Supplemented by reference TRBV7-2 and TRBJ2-1, the full variable domain reads GAGVSQSPSNKVTEKGKDVELRCDPISGHTALYWYRQSLGQGLEFLIYFQGNSAPDKSGLPSDRFSAERTGGSVSTLTIQRTQQEDSAVYLCASSLLAIQNNEQFFGPGTRLTVL.

The sample holds a few counts of this clonotype. This sequence joins TRBV27 and TRBJ2-6; maybe TRBD2 (6 bases). Germline V lookup: CDR1 MNHEY, CDR2 SMNVEV (reference sequence). This CDR3 contains 15 residues. V shed 7 bases and J shed 2 bases, with 12 bases lying between them. The CDR3 DNA sequence: TGTGCCAGCACTACGTGGGGGGCTGGGGCCAACGTCCTGACTTTC. This codes for CASTTWGAGANVLTF.

This clonotype was seen more than once but under ten times. The rearrangement links TRBV15 to TRBJ1-3; D gene uncertain. There are 14 residues in the CDR3. V was shortened by 8 bases and J by 0 bases, with 11 bases between the two germline ends. Germline CDR1 and CDR2: LNHNV and YYDKDF (reference sequence). The chain's CDR3 is CATGEQYSGNTIYF. Written as DNA, the CDR3 is TGTGCCACCGGCGAACAGTACTCTGGAAACACCATATATTTT.